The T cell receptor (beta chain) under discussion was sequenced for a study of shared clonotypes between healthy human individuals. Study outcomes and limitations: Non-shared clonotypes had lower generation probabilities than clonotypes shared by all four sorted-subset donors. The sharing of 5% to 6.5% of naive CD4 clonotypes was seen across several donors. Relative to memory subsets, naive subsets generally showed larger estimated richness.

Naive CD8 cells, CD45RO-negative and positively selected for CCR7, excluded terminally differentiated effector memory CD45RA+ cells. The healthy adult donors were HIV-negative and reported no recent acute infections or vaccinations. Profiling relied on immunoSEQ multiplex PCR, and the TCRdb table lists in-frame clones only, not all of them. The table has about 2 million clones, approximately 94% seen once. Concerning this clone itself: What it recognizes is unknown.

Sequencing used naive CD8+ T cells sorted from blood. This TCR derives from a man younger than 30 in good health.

CDR3 loop: CASSLLPGLAGGDTQYF. The CDR3 DNA reads as TGTGCCAGCAGTTTACTACCGGGACTAGCGGGAGGGGATACGCAGTATTTT. The chain combines TRBV28 with TRBJ2-3, with 16 bases lining up with TRBD2. With V trimmed by 2 bases and J by 6 bases, 5 bases remained unmatched. The CDR3 sequence is 17 residues long. From germline, CDR1 is MDHEN and CDR2 SYDVKM.